This paragraph covers one T cell receptor beta chain sequence. This entry belongs to a study of blood T cell repertoires in COVID-19. Sequencing used immunoSEQ multiplex PCR; TCRdb keeps in-frame clones, though not all of them. The sample includes around 250,000 clones, 70% to 90% of them seen just once. Germline CDR1 and CDR2: SGHNT and YENEEA. Trimming took 2 bases from V and 6 from J, leaving 23 bases between them. The CDR3 consists of 18 residues. This TCR was sampled from a woman between 45 and 60 years old who had recovered from COVID-19. V gene TRBV11-3 combines with J gene TRBJ2-1; no firm D call. The specimen sequenced was PBMCs or T cells enriched from blood (not recorded which). This CDR3 reads CASSLLPTVGAPGNEQFF. For the CDR3, the DNA is TGTGCCAGCAGCTTATTGCCCACTGTCGGCGCTCCGGGCAATGAGCAGTTCTTC. Based on the CDR3 plus reference TRBV11-3 and TRBJ2-1, the full variable domain is EAGVVQSPRYKIIEKKQPVAFWCNPISGHNTLYWYLQNLGQGPELLIRYENEEAVDDSQLPKDRFSAERLKGVDSTLKIQPAELGDSAVYLCASSLLPTVGAPGNEQFFGPGTRLTVL.